A selection of T cell receptor beta chains follows, all from one sample in a study of cytomegalovirus exposure and HLA in healthy donors. TCRdb's table, derived via immunoSEQ multiplex PCR, lists solely in-frame clones and lacks some. This table has over 40,000 clones, roughly 63% appearing once. The sample was PBMCs. These receptor sequences come from a man between 60 and 75 years old in good health and CMV-seropositive. The conserved cysteine and the conserved F or W are not part of the CDR3 here. A D gene is named only where the DNA matches it firmly.

v_gene	d_gene	CDR3aa
TRBV11-3	TRBD2	ASSLGGTSDYEQY
TRBV7-2	-	ASSPTSSRQGEKLF
TRBV9	TRBD2	ASSVAVAGGQETQY
TRBV10-3	TRBD2	AISPSTSGSGDEQF
TRBV7-2	-	ASSRTGTSTDTQY
TRBV30	TRBD1	ACRSGTVTGELF
TRBV2	-	ASSDGDTRSSYEQY
TRBV4-3	-	ASSQDRGESGEKLF
TRBV9	TRBD2	ASSGRTSVRTDTQY
TRBV7-8	TRBD1	ASSMDRVSNQPQH
TRBV4-3	-	ASSQDQWDKGLNGYT
TRBV5-6	TRBD1	ASSLPRWTGGKTEAF
TRBV6-5	-	ASGRGSTDTQY
TRBV4-1	TRBD2	ASSQEMGGRSYEQY
TRBV29-1	-	SVRTALAKNIQY
TRBV5-4	TRBD2	ASSLPAGGGTGELF
TRBV14	-	ASSGVLNYGYT
TRBV5-4	-	ASSSPPGELF
TRBV7-6	-	ASSPLRTYEQY
TRBV5-4	-	ASSRLALTAGANVLT
TRBV27	TRBD1	ASSPGTGGNQPQH
TRBV2	-	ASSVASAADTQY
TRBV19	TRBD1	ASSPDREHEQY
TRBV6-1	TRBD2	ASSESAGGWDEQF
TRBV6-5	-	ASSHQLGGTEAF
TRBV19	TRBD2	ASSIASGRYEQY
TRBV28	-	ASSFFRAGELF
TRBV30	-	AHATAYEQY
TRBV27	-	ASSAGSVGGDTDTQY
TRBV5-4	-	ASSPDSQGYT
TRBV29-1	TRBD2	SVDGLAEDTQY
TRBV7-2	TRBD2	ASSLEWTSGVQF
TRBV28	-	ASSAIEGYGYT
TRBV6-5	-	ASSSRASSTDTQY
TRBV2	TRBD1	ASRDRGETQY
TRBV30	-	AWSESGWGEQY
TRBV28	-	ASSAPSLGSREQF
TRBV14	-	ASSQARVGEQY
TRBV10-3	TRBD1	AIRDKDRVVFEQY
TRBV10-3	-	AISGGGGGTGELF
TRBV5-4	-	ASSAQGGYYEQY
TRBV7-6	TRBD2	ASSPLSGRGEQY